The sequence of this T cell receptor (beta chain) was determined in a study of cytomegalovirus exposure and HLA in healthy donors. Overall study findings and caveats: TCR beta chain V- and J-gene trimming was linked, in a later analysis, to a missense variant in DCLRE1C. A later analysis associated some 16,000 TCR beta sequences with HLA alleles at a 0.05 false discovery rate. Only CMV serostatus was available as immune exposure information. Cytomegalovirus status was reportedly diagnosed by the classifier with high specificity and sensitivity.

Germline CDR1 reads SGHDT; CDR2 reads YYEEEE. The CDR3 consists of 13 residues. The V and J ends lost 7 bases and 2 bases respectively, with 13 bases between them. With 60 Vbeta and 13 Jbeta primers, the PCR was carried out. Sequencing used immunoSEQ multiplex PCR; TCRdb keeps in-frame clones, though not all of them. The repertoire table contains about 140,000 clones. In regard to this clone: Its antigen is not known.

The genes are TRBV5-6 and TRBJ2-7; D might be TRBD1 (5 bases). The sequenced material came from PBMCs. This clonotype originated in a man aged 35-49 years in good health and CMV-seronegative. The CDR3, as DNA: TGTGCCAGCGGTGCGACAGTAGCCTACGAGCAGTACTTC. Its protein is CASGATVAYEQYF.